These 17 T cell receptor beta chains were all obtained from the same sample, sequenced in a study of T cell responses to AZD1222 COVID-19 vaccine. Profiled with immunoSEQ multiplex PCR; TCRdb holds only in-frame clones, not every one. The sample gives under 300,000 clones, just over 90% of which show up once; less than 0.65% is in the top ten. The sample here was peripheral blood, taken on day 0 of AZD1222 vaccination. The receptors were sampled from an adult in good health.

CDR3 residues: CASSMFGYNSPLHF. Written as DNA, the CDR3 is TGTGCCAGTAGTATGTTCGGGTATAATTCACCCCTCCACTTT. V gene TRBV19 combines with J gene TRBJ1-6, with D unclear. Germline CDR1 LNHDA, CDR2 SQIVND (reference sequence). Trimming removed 3 bases from V and 4 bases from J, with 7 bases in between. There are 14 residues in the CDR3.

The chain uses TRBV30 and TRBJ2-1; the match to TRBD1 covers 11 bases. The V and J ends lost 0 bases and 4 bases, in that order; junction bases with no gene match: 11. The germline V gene has CDR1 GTSNPN and CDR2 SVGIG (reference sequence). This CDR3 is 18 amino acids long. The CDR3 protein is CAWSVLRPDRGLYNEQFF. The CDR3 bases are TGTGCCTGGAGTGTACTAAGGCCGGACAGGGGGCTGTACAATGAGCAGTTCTTC.

The genes are TRBV9 and TRBJ2-2; TRBD2 is a possible D gene (5 bases). CDR3 size: 14 residues. The germline V gene has CDR1 SGDLS and CDR2 YYNGEE. Trimming left V 1 base short and J 6 bases short, with 10 bases between. The CDR3 DNA is TGTGCCAGCAGCGTAACTTCCGGGGCCGGGGAGCTGTTTTTT. Its protein is CASSVTSGAGELFF.

This clone was seen only a few times. CDR3 amino acids: CASSYLSGDYGYTF. CDR3 coding DNA: TGTGCCAGCAGCTACCTGTCAGGGGACTATGGCTACACCTTC. The chain joins TRBV7-8 to TRBJ1-2; maybe TRBD1 (6 bases). In germline, CDR1 is SGHVS, CDR2 FQNEAQ. V lost 4 bases and J 3 bases, leaving 12 bases between the germline ends. CDR3 length: 14 residues.

The rearrangement uses TRBV5-1 and TRBJ1-2; no definite D call. Germline V gives CDR1 SGHRS, CDR2 YFSETQ. This CDR3 has 15 amino acids. Trimming removed 2 bases from V and 3 bases from J, with 14 bases in between. CDR3 loop: CASSLRGIPYYGYTF. CDR3 DNA sequence: TGCGCCAGCAGCTTACGAGGGATCCCCTACTATGGCTACACCTTC. Together with reference TRBV5-1 and TRBJ1-2, the CDR3 gives the full variable domain: KAGVTQTPRYLIKTRGQQVTLSCSPISGHRSVSWYQQTPGQGLQFLFEYFSETQRNKGNFPGRFSGRQFSNSRSEMNVSTLELGDSALYLCASSLRGIPYYGYTFGSGTRLTVV.

The chain combines TRBV7-9 with TRBJ1-2; the D gene is possibly TRBD1 (6 bases). The CDR3 loop spans 12 amino acids. V was trimmed by 5 bases and J by 5 bases, leaving 9 bases between them. Germline V lookup: CDR1 SEHNR, CDR2 FQNEAQ (reference sequence). CDR3 loop: CASSGTPYGYTF. DNA of the CDR3: TGTGCCAGCAGCGGGACACCTTATGGCTACACCTTC.

V gene TRBV15 combines with J gene TRBJ1-6, with D uncertain. V was clipped by 0 bases and J by 7 bases, with 10 bases between them. Germline CDR1 and CDR2: LNHNV and YYDKDF (reference sequence). The CDR3 has 15 residues. CDR3: CATSRDRLGNSPLHF. The CDR3 DNA follows: TGTGCCACCAGCAGAGACAGGCTGGGAAATTCACCCCTCCACTTT. Full variable domain (outside the CDR3, taken from reference TRBV15 and TRBJ1-6): DAMVIQNPRYQVTQFGKPVTLSCSQTLNHNVMYWYQQKSSQAPKLLFHYYDKDFNNEADTPDNFQSRRPNTSFCFLDIRSPGLGDTAMYLCATSRDRLGNSPLHFGNGTRLTVT.

For the CDR3, the DNA is TGTGCCAGCAGTTTCCGGGACAGCAAAGAGACCCAGTACTTC. Its translation is CASSFRDSKETQYF. The rearrangement uses TRBV28 and TRBJ2-5, with 7 bases aligning to TRBD1. The junction had 4 bases not matched to a gene; V was cut back by 3 bases and J by 3 bases. CDR1 is MDHEN, CDR2 SYDVKM, per germline. This CDR3 has 14 amino acids.

The chain uses TRBV28 and TRBJ2-7, with D perhaps matching TRBD2 (6 bases). The CDR3 has 15 amino acids. Trimming shortened V by 6 bases and J by 6 bases, and 21 bases separated the two germline ends. Germline values: CDR1 MDHEN, CDR2 SYDVKM. The CDR3 coding sequence is TGTGCCAGCAGCCCTACCTCTAGCGAAACGAGCGAGCAGTACTTC. Residues: CASSPTSSETSEQYF.

The rearrangement uses TRBV19 and TRBJ2-1, with a weak D call TRBD2 (6 bases). This CDR3 spans 17 amino acids. V lost 5 bases, J lost 0 bases, and 17 bases lay in between. Germline CDR1 is LNHDA and CDR2 is SQIVND (reference sequence). The CDR3 DNA sequence: TGTGCCAGTAGTTTCAGGGTCGGCGGGAACTCCTACAATGAGCAGTTCTTC. It yields the protein CASSFRVGGNSYNEQFF.

This clone was observed a single time. The rearrangement uses TRBV14 and TRBJ2-2; 12 positions match TRBD2. This CDR3 comprises 14 residues. In germline, CDR1 is SGHDN, CDR2 FVKESK. J gave up 6 bases and V 4 bases, and 0 bases lay outside the gene matches. CDR3 amino acids: CASSPSGGAGELFF. DNA of the CDR3: TGTGCCAGCAGCCCTAGCGGGGGGGCCGGGGAGCTGTTTTTT.

The J gene is TRBJ2-1, the V gene TRBV3-1 (or the pseudogene TRBV3-2); maybe TRBD1 (6 bases). Trimming took 2 bases from V and 7 from J, leaving 6 bases between them. This CDR3 is 12 amino acids long. Germline CDR1 reads LGHDT; CDR2 reads YNNKEL (reference sequence). The DNA for the CDR3 is TGTGCCAGCAGCCAAACAGGGAATGAGCAGTTCTTC. This sequence encodes CASSQTGNEQFF.

CDR3 sequence (DNA): TGTGCCAGCAGTGAAGTAGGGACTCAGGGTGGCTACACCTTC. Its protein product is CASSEVGTQGGYTF. This rearrangement joins TRBV2 to TRBJ1-2; D is perhaps TRBD1 (5 bases). Between the trimmed V and J ends, which lost 1 base and 7 bases, there was a span of 13 bases. Germline V lookup: CDR1 SNHLY, CDR2 FYNNEI. The CDR3 contains 14 residues.

V gene TRBV4-3 combines with J gene TRBJ2-6; D may be TRBD1 or TRBD2 (5 bases each). Trimming stripped 2 bases from V and 0 bases from J, with 8 bases between. This CDR3 is 16 amino acids long. The germline CDR1 and CDR2 sequences are LGHNA and YSLEER. The DNA for the CDR3 is TGCGCCAGCAGCCAATGGGGGTCCTCTGGGGCCAACGTCCTGACTTTC. Translating gives CASSQWGSSGANVLTF.

The rearrangement links TRBV4-3 to TRBJ1-5, with D possibly TRBD1 on 5 matching bases. The germline V gene encodes CDR1 LGHNA and CDR2 YSLEER. V was shortened by 0 bases and J by 8 bases, with 14 bases between the two germline ends. This CDR3 is built from 15 residues. Here the CDR3 reads CASSQDRGGAKPQHF. CDR3 in DNA: TGCGCCAGCAGCCAAGATCGGGGTGGGGCAAAGCCCCAGCATTTT.

The chain carries TRBV19 and TRBJ1-5; D is possibly TRBD1 (5 bases). V dropped 6 bases and J dropped 2 bases, with 23 bases sitting between them. Germline loops: CDR1 LNHDA, CDR2 SQIVND (reference sequence). The CDR3 has 18 residues. The CDR3 loop is CASRPGGGGLYGNQPQHF. The CDR3 DNA reads TGTGCCAGTAGGCCGGGGGGTGGAGGGTTATATGGCAATCAGCCCCAGCATTTT.

This chain's CDR3 is CASSPHASSGGLYTDTQYF. CDR3 nucleotides: TGCGCCAGCAGCCCCCACGCTTCTAGCGGGGGGCTGTACACAGATACGCAGTATTTT. This chain links TRBV4-1 with TRBJ2-3, with 11 bases that match TRBD2. J gave up 2 bases and V 4 bases, and 14 bases lay outside the gene matches. The germline gives CDR1 MGHRA, CDR2 YSYEKL. This CDR3 contains 19 residues.